The 14 T cell receptor beta chains below were found in one sample sequenced in a study of blood T cells in healthy people across ages (dated by TCRdb to the mid-2010s). Library preparation used 5' RACE. Instrument used: Illumina HiSeq 2500. A second 7 to 11 cycle PCR used a sample-barcoded 5' primer and a J-beta primer mix. TCRdb reworked the public reads: Q25 trimming with fastp, MiXCR clone assembly, productive beta chains retained. Records with the same CDR3 protein are collapsed into one entry carrying the most frequent genes and DNA. The sample table records 550,000 to 750,000 distinct CDR3 sequences; roughly 21% of these occur just once. The ten largest clonotypes hold 3.5% to 4% of the sample. What was sequenced was blood. Every receptor here comes from a man in his sixties or seventies in good health.

A few counts support this clonotype. Here the CDR3 reads CSVRRGANEQFF. Written as DNA, the CDR3 is TGCAGCGTTCGTAGGGGCGCGAATGAGCAGTTCTTC. The rearrangement joins TRBV29-1 to TRBJ2-1; D possibly corresponds to TRBD1 (5 bases). CDR1 is SQVTM, CDR2 ANQGSEA, per germline. V dropped 5 bases and J dropped 7 bases, with 12 bases sitting between them. This CDR3 is built from 12 residues.

This clonotype was seen just once. The V gene is TRBV7-9, the J gene TRBJ2-1; TRBD2 matches at 9 bases. With V trimmed by 3 bases and J by 9 bases, 12 bases remained unmatched. Germline V gene data show CDR1 as SEHNR and CDR2 as FQNEAQ (reference sequence). The length of the CDR3 is 16 residues. The CDR3 coding sequence is TGTGCCAGCAGCTTCACCTTGGCGGGAGGGCGGGGTGAGCAGTTCTTC. Residues: CASSFTLAGGRGEQFF.

There are a few counts of this clonotype. CDR3 sequence (DNA): TGCAGTGCTAGAGATCTAGGACAGACGAATGAAAAACTGTTTTTT. Translating gives CSARDLGQTNEKLFF. The V and J genes are TRBV20-1 and TRBJ1-4; possibly TRBD1 for D (6 bases). This CDR3 has 15 amino acids. Deletions cut 0 bases from V and 5 bases from J, with 13 bases between. CDR1 is DFQATT and CDR2 is SNEGSKA in the germline V gene (reference sequence).

This clonotype has ten or more counts. This rearrangement joins TRBV14 to TRBJ1-2; 8 bases align to TRBD1. The trim removed 4 bases at V and 4 bases at J, leaving 8 bases unmatched. The CDR3 runs 15 residues. Germline CDR1 is SGHDN and CDR2 is FVKESK. The CDR3 DNA is TGTGCCAGCAGCCCTCGGGACAGGATACTCTATGGCTACACCTTC. Amino acids: CASSPRDRILYGYTF.

This clonotype was observed a handful of times. J is TRBJ2-5 and V is TRBV29-1, with D perhaps matching TRBD2 (6 bases). The V gene lost 3 bases and the J gene lost 9 bases, with 14 bases spanning the gap. CDR1 is SQVTM and CDR2 is ANQGSEA in the germline V gene. The CDR3 is made up of 12 amino acids. The CDR3 is CSVDGGSEAQYF. In DNA form, the CDR3 reads TGCAGCGTTGATGGGGGGAGTGAGGCCCAGTACTTC.

Of note for this clonotype: Lacking the conserved final phenylalanine or tryptophan, this CDR3 likely reflects a read error. V usage is TRBV28 and J usage is TRBJ2-5; D unresolved. The J call may be wrong; the DNA end is better matched by TRBJ2-7. Germline CDR1 is MDHEN and CDR2 is SYDVKM. This CDR3 contains 17 residues. The DNA for the CDR3 is TGTGCCAGCAGTTCAACTTATCCCCTGAGGAGAGCCTACGAGCAGTACCTC. Translating gives CASSSTYPLRRAYEQYL.

This clonotype has just a few counts. V gene TRBV6-5 combines with J gene TRBJ1-4, with D unclear. The CDR3 has 15 amino acids. The V gene's germline CDR1 is MNHEY and CDR2 SVGAGI. With 1 base removed from V and 8 bases from J, the gap between germline ends came to 14 bases. CDR3 nucleotide sequence: TGTGCCAGCAGTTACTTATTCCCACCCAGGGAAAAACTGTTTTTT. Protein product: CASSYLFPPREKLFF.

This clonotype appeared many times. The genes are TRBV3-1 and TRBJ2-1, with D perhaps given as TRBD1 or TRBD2 (7 bases each). The CDR3 extends over 13 amino acids. The V end lost 4 bases, the J end lost 9 bases, and 13 bases lay between the germline ends. Germline values: CDR1 LGHDT, CDR2 YNNKEL (reference sequence). The CDR3 region is CASSPGGEGEQFF. The CDR3 nucleotides read TGTGCCAGCAGCCCAGGGGGGGAGGGTGAGCAGTTCTTC.

The chain couples TRBV20-1 to TRBJ1-1, with D possibly TRBD1 on 6 matching bases. The CDR3 totals 14 residues. The V and J ends lost 2 bases and 1 base respectively, with 11 bases between them. Germline values: CDR1 DFQATT, CDR2 SNEGSKA (reference sequence). The CDR3 sequence is CSARSRTENTEAFF. DNA of the CDR3: TGCAGTGCTAGATCTAGGACAGAGAACACTGAAGCTTTCTTT.

The chain joins TRBV14 to TRBJ2-7, with TRBD2 matching over 8 bases. The CDR3 covers 12 residues. Germline CDR1 SGHDN, CDR2 FVKESK. The junction had 1 base not matched to a gene; V was cut back by 1 base and J by 8 bases. The CDR3, as DNA: TGTGCCAGCAGCCAAGGCGGGGGGCAGCAGTACTTC. It is translated as CASSQGGGQQYF.

This clonotype was picked up many times. The V gene is TRBV29-1, the J gene TRBJ1-5, with 10 positions matching TRBD1. The germline CDR1 and CDR2 sequences are SQVTM and ANQGSEA. The CDR3 has 13 amino acids. V trimming: 8 bases; J trimming: 4 bases; junction bases outside the gene matches: 5. The CDR3 DNA reads as TGCAGCACGGGACAGGGGAAGAATCAGCCCCAGCATTTT. This gives the protein CSTGQGKNQPQHF.

This clonotype has a handful of counts. This chain connects TRBV2 to TRBJ2-1; no clear D gene. The germline V and J ends were trimmed by 2 bases and 7 bases, with 9 bases remaining between them. CDR1 and CDR2 from the germline V gene are SNHLY and FYNNEI. The length of the CDR3 is 13 residues. CDR3 loop: CASSESPRNEQFF. CDR3 DNA: TGTGCCAGCAGTGAATCCCCAAGGAATGAGCAGTTCTTC.

There are a few counts of this clonotype. The chain links TRBV3-1 to TRBJ2-1, with 9 bases fitting TRBD1. V dropped 4 bases and J dropped 0; count of bases not matched to a gene: 7. This CDR3 is built from 17 residues. From germline, CDR1 is LGHDT and CDR2 YNNKEL (reference sequence). CDR3 coding DNA: TGTGCCAGCAGCCCCTCCGGGACAGGGAACTCCTACAATGAGCAGTTCTTC. Translated: CASSPSGTGNSYNEQFF.

This clonotype appeared a few times. This chain links TRBV20-1 with TRBJ2-5; 9 bases match TRBD2. The J segment lost 4 bases and the V segment lost 1 base, leaving 4 bases of the junction unmatched. The CDR3 consists of 14 residues. Germline CDR1 and CDR2: DFQATT and SNEGSKA (reference sequence). The DNA for the CDR3 is TGCAGTGCTAGAGTGAGCGGGAGGAGAGAGACCCAGTACTTC. Translation gives CSARVSGRRETQYF.